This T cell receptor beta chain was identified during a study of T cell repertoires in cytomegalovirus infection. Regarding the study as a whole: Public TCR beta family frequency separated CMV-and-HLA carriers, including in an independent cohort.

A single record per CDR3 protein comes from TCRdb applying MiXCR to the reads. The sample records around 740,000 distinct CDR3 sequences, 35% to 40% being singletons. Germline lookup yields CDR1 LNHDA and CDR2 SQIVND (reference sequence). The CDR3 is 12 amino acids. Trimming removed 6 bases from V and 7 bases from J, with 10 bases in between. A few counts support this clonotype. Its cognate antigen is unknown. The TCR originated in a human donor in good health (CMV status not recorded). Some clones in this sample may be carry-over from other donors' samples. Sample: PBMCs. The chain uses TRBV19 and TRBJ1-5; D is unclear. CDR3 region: CASRGGDQPQHF. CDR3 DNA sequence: TGTGCCAGTAGGGGAGGTGACCAGCCCCAGCATTTT.